A single sample gave rise to the 15 T cell receptor beta chains below, sequenced in a study of T cells after yellow fever vaccination (dated by TCRdb to about 2019). Library preparation employed 5' RACE. Sequenced using an Illumina NovaSeq 6000. TCRdb took the public reads, trimmed them with fastp at Q25, ran MiXCR for clone calling and kept in-frame beta chains. CDR3 protein duplicates are merged, each entry listing the most common genes and DNA. This sample gives about 340,000 distinct CDR3 sequences in total; almost 4% of them show up just once. The top ten clonotypes cover roughly 26% of the sample. The intended sense of this specimen's treatment or condition label: live attenuated yellow fever vaccine strain. The sequencing used PBMCs, collected 5 days after the yellow fever booster vaccination. Every receptor here comes from a young man who received the YFV17D yellow fever vaccine.

Only a few counts were recorded for this clonotype. The V gene is TRBV7-2, the J gene TRBJ1-1; 7 bases match TRBD1. The CDR3 length is 17 residues. V lost 4 bases to trimming and J lost 2 bases; unmatched junction nucleotides: 13. CDR1 and CDR2 (germline): SGHTA, FQGNSA. CDR3: CASSYDPTGVSNTEAFF. DNA for the CDR3: TGTGCCAGCAGCTACGACCCCACAGGGGTTAGTAACACTGAAGCTTTCTTT.

This clonotype was seen many times. J is TRBJ2-3 and V is TRBV5-1; 14 nucleotides match TRBD2. From germline, CDR1 is SGHRS and CDR2 YFSETQ. The CDR3 is made up of 17 amino acids. V dropped 0 bases and J dropped 6; count of bases not matched to a gene: 6. The CDR3 sequence is CASSLGLAGGPADTQYF. The CDR3, as DNA: TGCGCCAGCAGCTTGGGACTAGCGGGGGGGCCAGCGGATACGCAGTATTTT.

This clonotype showed up just a few times. The V gene is TRBV5-1, the J gene TRBJ2-6; 7 positions agree with TRBD1. CDR1 is SGHRS and CDR2 is YFSETQ in the germline V gene. The V gene end was trimmed by 3 bases and the J gene end by 2 bases; junction bases not matched to a gene: 5. CDR3 size: 16 residues. CDR3 sequence reads: CASSSNRGAGANVLTF. CDR3 nucleotides: TGCGCCAGCAGCTCAAACAGGGGCGCTGGGGCCAACGTCCTGACTTTC.

This clonotype was counted only a few times. V is TRBV25-1 and J is TRBJ2-5; TRBD2 matches 10 bases. After removal of 5 bases from V and 3 bases from J, the junction contained 9 bases not matched to a gene. Germline CDR1 reads MGHDK; CDR2 reads SYGVNS. CDR3 size: 16 residues. CDR3 residues: CASSKLGSGGEETQYF. The CDR3 bases are TGTGCCAGCAGTAAGCTGGGGAGCGGGGGGGAAGAGACCCAGTACTTC.

This clonotype was counted many times. The J gene is TRBJ2-7, the V gene TRBV11-2; 8 bases match TRBD1. CDR1 and CDR2 (germline): SGHAT, FQNNGV. CDR3 size: 14 residues. V lost 4 bases and J lost 3; bases outside the gene matches: 5. CDR3 nucleotide sequence: TGTGCCAGCAGCTCGGGACAGGTTTACTACGAGCAGTACGTC. Encoded protein: CASSSGQVYYEQYV.

This clonotype was detected many times. This sequence joins TRBV29-1 and TRBJ1-2, with TRBD1 as a possible D gene (5 bases). This CDR3 has 12 amino acids. The V end was cut by 5 bases, the J end by 3 bases, with 10 bases between. Germline V gene data show CDR1 as SQVTM and CDR2 as ANQGSEA. The CDR3, as DNA: TGCAGCGTTCCGCGGGGGGACTATGGCTACACCTTC. Its translation: CSVPRGDYGYTF.

A few counts support this clonotype. The chain recombines TRBV12-3 or TRBV12-4 with TRBJ2-2; a possible D gene is TRBD1 (5 bases). V was cut by 6 bases and J by 3 bases, with 17 bases left in between. CDR3 length: 16 amino acids. The CDR3 nucleotides read TGTGCCAGCAGGACACCCCTATCCAGGGACACCGGGGAGCTGTTTTTT. It encodes CASRTPLSRDTGELFF.

This clonotype was recorded a few times. The rearrangement uses TRBV4-2 and TRBJ1-5; 8 positions agree with TRBD1. The CDR3 length is 15 residues. V shed 2 bases and J 2 bases; nucleotides not matched to a gene: 2. Germline CDR1 reads LGHNA; CDR2 reads YNFKEQ. CDR3 residues: CASSQWGQGNQPQHF. In nucleotides, the CDR3 is TGTGCCAGCAGCCAATGGGGACAGGGCAATCAGCCCCAGCATTTT.

This clonotype was observed at least ten times. The V gene is TRBV29-1, the J gene TRBJ2-2, with D possibly matching TRBD1 (7 bases). Germline CDR1 is SQVTM and CDR2 is ANQGSEA. The length of the CDR3 is 19 residues. V lost 0 bases to trimming and J lost 4 bases, with 24 bases between them. The CDR3: CSVEDPFNGGTVSTGELFF. In DNA, the CDR3 is TGCAGCGTTGAAGATCCATTTAACGGAGGGACAGTAAGCACCGGGGAGCTGTTTTTT.

This clonotype was seen ten or more times. This chain uses TRBV20-1 with TRBJ1-2; no firm D call. V was pared by 5 bases and J by 4 bases, with 14 bases between. The CDR3 loop spans 13 amino acids. Per germline, CDR1 DFQATT and CDR2 SNEGSKA (reference sequence). The DNA for the CDR3 is TGCAGTGCTGGTCGGAAGTCGGGCTATGGCTACACCTTC. Translation: CSAGRKSGYGYTF.

This clonotype was picked up many times. The chain couples TRBV6-2 or TRBV6-3 to TRBJ2-7; D uncertain. Trimming took off 4 bases at V and 3 bases at J, with 7 bases between the two ends. The CDR3 runs 12 residues. Germline lookup yields CDR1 MNHEY and CDR2 SVGEGT. Written as DNA, the CDR3 is TGTGCCAGCAGTTCAGAATTCTACGAGCAGTACTTC. Translation gives CASSSEFYEQYF.

The chain employs TRBV7-8 and TRBJ2-3; 8 bases fit TRBD1. In germline, CDR1 is SGHVS, CDR2 FQNEAQ. Losses at the gene ends were 6 bases for V and 4 bases for J; bases not matched to a gene: 9. The CDR3 spans 15 residues. The CDR3 DNA reads as TGTGCCAGCAGTACTGGACAGGGCAGTTCAGATACGCAGTATTTT. This sequence encodes CASSTGQGSSDTQYF.

In its sample, this clonotype was seen many times. J is TRBJ1-1 and V is TRBV7-2; 7 bases agree with TRBD1. The J segment lost 1 base and the V segment lost 3 bases, leaving 5 bases of the junction unmatched. Germline V gene sequence: CDR1 SGHTA, CDR2 FQGNSA. The length of the CDR3 is 15 residues. CDR3 coding DNA: TGTGCCAGCAGCTTTACAGGGGTTGCGAACACTGAAGCTTTCTTT. Its translation: CASSFTGVANTEAFF. The variable domain in full, with the rest retrieved from reference TRBV7-2 and TRBJ1-1, is GAGVSQSPSNKVTEKGKDVELRCDPISGHTALYWYRQSLGQGLEFLIYFQGNSAPDKSGLPSDRFSAERTGGSVSTLTIQRTQQEDSAVYLCASSFTGVANTEAFFGQGTRLTVV.

The V and J genes are TRBV11-2 and TRBJ2-6; a weak D match, TRBD1 (5 bases). Deletions cut 4 bases from V and 5 bases from J, with 12 bases between. Germline assignment: CDR1 SGHAT and CDR2 FQNNGV. This CDR3 comprises 15 residues. The CDR3 DNA is TGTGCCAGCAGCTCCAGGGAAGTTAGGGCCAACGTCCTGACTTTC. This encodes CASSSREVRANVLTF.

This clonotype was detected ten times or more. The gene calls are TRBV27 and TRBJ2-3; D is perhaps TRBD1 (6 bases). The V gene's germline CDR1 is MNHEY and CDR2 SMNVEV (reference sequence). The CDR3 runs 14 residues. Trimming removed 2 bases from V and 2 bases from J, with 8 bases in between. CDR3 sequence (DNA): TGTGCCAGCAGTTTAAGGGACACCACAGATACGCAGTATTTT. Amino acid sequence: CASSLRDTTDTQYF.